This TCR beta chain stems from a study of T cell responses to AZD1222 COVID-19 vaccine. This CDR3 is 15 amino acids long. Trimming left V 0 bases short and J 7 bases short, with 16 bases between. Germline V CDR1 and CDR2: SGHNT, YYREEE (reference sequence). For this clone: Its antigen is not known.

Regarding the study as a whole: Receipt of two AZD1222 doses was followed by a rise in Spike-specific TCR breadth and depth.

TCRdb's table, derived via immunoSEQ multiplex PCR, lists solely in-frame clones and lacks some. The sample lists about 90,000 clones; 85% were seen once. This clonotype was obtained from an adult who received the AZD1222 COVID-19 vaccine. The chain couples TRBV5-4 to TRBJ1-2; D is ambiguous. The material was peripheral blood, obtained 28 days after the second AZD1222 dose. Written as DNA, the CDR3 is TGTGCCAGCAGCTTGGAGTTAGAGATCAGCTTTGGCTACACCTTC. Its protein product is CASSLELEISFGYTF.